Following are 17 T cell receptor beta chains from one sample sequenced in a study of graft-versus-host responses after intestinal transplantation. No antigen is known for these receptors. Libraries were prepared by immunoSEQ multiplex PCR; TCRdb keeps only in-frame clonotypes and omits some of them. This sample has about 110,000 clones, with roughly 89% found just once. The sample here was unstimulated CD4+ T cells sorted from spleen or lymph node cells, taken before transplant. The receptor set was obtained from a human donor who was the organ donor for an intestinal transplant.

This clone was seen a single time. The rearrangement links TRBV6-6 to TRBJ1-2, with TRBD1 matching over 7 bases. After removal of 3 bases from V and 5 bases from J, the junction contained 12 bases not matched to a gene. The germline V gene has CDR1 MNHNY and CDR2 SVGAGI (reference sequence). This CDR3 comprises 16 residues. The CDR3 sequence: CASSYDARGGSYGYTF. DNA of the CDR3: TGTGCCAGCAGTTATGATGCCAGGGGGGGGAGTTATGGCTACACCTTC.

The rearrangement links TRBV5-8 to TRBJ1-1; possibly TRBD1 for D (5 bases). V dropped 4 bases and J dropped 3 bases, with 10 bases sitting between them. Germline V gene sequence: CDR1 SGHTS, CDR2 YDEGEE. CDR3 length equals 13 residues. CDR3 in DNA: TGTGCCAGCAGCACGATGGGGGACACTGAAGCTTTCTTT. It codes for CASSTMGDTEAFF.

This clone was detected only once. The CDR3 here is CASSLAELAGGSGNEQFF. The CDR3, as DNA: TGCGCCAGCAGCTTGGCGGAACTAGCGGGAGGTTCGGGCAATGAGCAGTTCTTC. The V call is TRBV5-1, the J call TRBJ2-1, with 12 bases matching TRBD2. CDR3 size: 18 residues. With V trimmed by 0 bases and J by 6 bases, 10 bases remained unmatched. In germline, CDR1 is SGHRS, CDR2 YFSETQ.

CDR3 in amino acids: CASSLGTGFQKLFF. CDR3 coding DNA: TGTGCCAGCAGCCTAGGAACGGGGTTCCAAAAACTGTTTTTT. The chain couples TRBV5-5 to TRBJ1-4; the D is unclear. Germline CDR1 reads SGHKS; CDR2 reads YYEKEE (reference sequence). V lost 4 bases and J 9 bases, leaving 16 bases between the germline ends. The CDR3 has 14 residues. Complete variable domain (other parts from reference TRBV5-5 and TRBJ1-4): DAGVTQSPTHLIKTRGQQVTLRCSPISGHKSVSWYQQVLGQGPQFIFQYYEKEERGRGNFPDRFSARQFPNYSSELNVNALLLGDSALYLCASSLGTGFQKLFFGSGTQLSVL.

The chain links TRBV10-3 to TRBJ2-7; possible D gene TRBD2, 7 bases. The length of the CDR3 is 13 residues. Germline loops: CDR1 ENHRY, CDR2 SYGVKD. The V gene lost 6 bases and the J gene lost 2 bases, with 11 bases spanning the gap. CDR3 sequence: CAIRERDTYEQYF. The DNA for the CDR3 is TGTGCCATCAGGGAGCGGGACACCTACGAGCAGTACTTC.

This chain joins TRBV9 and TRBJ2-1, with 7 bases aligning to TRBD2. This CDR3 contains 16 residues. J was trimmed by 2 bases and V by 0 bases; bases with no gene match: 5. The V gene's germline CDR1 is SGDLS and CDR2 YYNGEE. In DNA form, the CDR3 reads TGTGCCAGCAGCGTAGGAGCGGGAACAACCTACAATGAGCAGTTCTTC. Encoded protein: CASSVGAGTTYNEQFF.

The chain carries TRBV6-5 and TRBJ1-1; D gene ambiguous. CDR3 size: 13 residues. Germline assignment: CDR1 MNHEY and CDR2 SVGAGI. V lost 4 bases to trimming and J lost 1 base, with 7 bases between them. The CDR3, as DNA: TGTGCCAGCAGTTTAAGGTCGAACACTGAAGCTTTCTTT. Amino acid sequence: CASSLRSNTEAFF.

The V call is TRBV30, the J call TRBJ1-4; D unclear. V was shortened by 3 bases and J by 0 bases, with 11 bases between the two germline ends. This CDR3 has 15 residues. CDR1 and CDR2 (germline): GTSNPN, SVGIG (reference sequence). CDR3 sequence: CAWSLDIATNEKLFF. The CDR3 DNA reads TGTGCCTGGAGCCTCGACATCGCAACTAATGAAAAACTGTTTTTT.

The rearrangement uses TRBV7-6 and TRBJ1-3, with no clear D. Between the trimmed V and J ends, which lost 8 bases and 2 bases, there was a span of 7 bases. Germline values: CDR1 SGHVS, CDR2 FNYEAQ. This CDR3 contains 12 residues. The CDR3 region has the DNA TGTGCCAGCGGTAGCGCTGGAAACACCATATATTTT. Its protein product is CASGSAGNTIYF. Together with reference TRBV7-6 and TRBJ1-3, the CDR3 gives the full variable domain: GAGVSQSPRYKVTKRGQDVALRCDPISGHVSLYWYRQALGQGPEFLTYFNYEAQQDKSGLPNDRFSAERPEGSISTLTIQRTEQRDSAMYRCASGSAGNTIYFGEGSWLTVV.

The genes are TRBV4-2 and TRBJ1-4; possibly TRBD1 for D (5 bases). In germline, CDR1 is LGHNA, CDR2 YNFKEQ. The CDR3 runs to 15 residues. V was trimmed by 4 bases and J by 7 bases, leaving 16 bases between them. The CDR3 sequence is CASSRGSGLGEKLFF. In DNA form, the CDR3 reads TGTGCCAGCAGCCGGGGCAGTGGTTTAGGTGAAAAACTGTTTTTT.

CDR3 protein: CASSAQTGQPQHF. The CDR3 DNA is TGTGCCAGCAGTGCCCAGACAGGTCAGCCCCAGCATTTT. The V gene is TRBV6-1, the J gene TRBJ1-5; TRBD1 might be the D (6 bases). This CDR3 comprises 13 residues. V dropped 4 bases and J dropped 6 bases, with 10 bases sitting between them. CDR1 and CDR2 from the germline V gene are MNHNS and SASEGT.

This rearrangement joins TRBV9 to TRBJ2-1, with 7 bases fitting TRBD2. Germline V gene lookup returns CDR1 SGDLS and CDR2 YYNGEE. CDR3 length equals 15 residues. The ends lost 0 bases at V and 3 bases at J; junction bases unmatched: 3. The CDR3 DNA follows: TGTGCCAGCAGCGTAGAAGCGGGGTTCTACAATGAGCAGTTCTTC. It codes for CASSVEAGFYNEQFF.

CDR3 in DNA: TGTGCCAGCAGCCACACGGAGACCCAGTACTTC. Encoded protein: CASSHTETQYF. The chain uses TRBV7-9 and TRBJ2-5; D gene ambiguous. The CDR3 length is 11 residues. The germline V gene has CDR1 SEHNR and CDR2 FQNEAQ (reference sequence). V lost 5 bases, J lost 5 bases, and 6 bases lay in between.

The V call is TRBV4-1, the J call TRBJ2-4, with 9 positions matching TRBD2. In germline, CDR1 is MGHRA, CDR2 YSYEKL. The CDR3 length is 20 residues. The J segment lost 0 bases and the V segment lost 1 base, leaving 13 bases of the junction unmatched. The CDR3 DNA follows: TGCGCCAGCAGCCAAGTTTCATCAGCGGGGGGACGTATAGCCAAAAACATTCAGTACTTC. Its protein is CASSQVSSAGGRIAKNIQYF.

A few counts support this clone. The chain employs TRBV6-5 and TRBJ1-6, with TRBD1 matching over 7 bases. The V gene's germline CDR1 is MNHEY and CDR2 SVGAGI. The ends lost 2 bases at V and 5 bases at J; junction bases unmatched: 0. CDR3 length equals 14 residues. The DNA for the CDR3 is TGTGCCAGCAGTTACAGGGGGCATAATTCACCCCTCCACTTT. Its translation: CASSYRGHNSPLHF.

This rearrangement joins TRBV4-1 to TRBJ2-5; tentative D call: TRBD2 (6 bases). Per the germline V gene, CDR1 is MGHRA and CDR2 is YSYEKL. Trimming stripped 1 base from V and 4 bases from J, with 13 bases between. CDR3 length equals 15 residues. This CDR3 is CASSQVSGPGETQYF. CDR3 coding DNA: TGCGCCAGCAGCCAAGTAAGCGGGCCCGGAGAGACCCAGTACTTC.

V is TRBV7-3 and J is TRBJ2-1, with 9 bases matching TRBD2. V shed 5 bases, J shed 5 bases, and the junction held 4 bases outside the gene matches. The CDR3 runs 14 residues. The germline gives CDR1 SGHTA, CDR2 FQGTGA. CDR3 sequence reads: CASSGTSTNNEQFF. In DNA form, the CDR3 reads TGTGCCAGCAGCGGGACTAGCACTAACAATGAGCAGTTCTTC.